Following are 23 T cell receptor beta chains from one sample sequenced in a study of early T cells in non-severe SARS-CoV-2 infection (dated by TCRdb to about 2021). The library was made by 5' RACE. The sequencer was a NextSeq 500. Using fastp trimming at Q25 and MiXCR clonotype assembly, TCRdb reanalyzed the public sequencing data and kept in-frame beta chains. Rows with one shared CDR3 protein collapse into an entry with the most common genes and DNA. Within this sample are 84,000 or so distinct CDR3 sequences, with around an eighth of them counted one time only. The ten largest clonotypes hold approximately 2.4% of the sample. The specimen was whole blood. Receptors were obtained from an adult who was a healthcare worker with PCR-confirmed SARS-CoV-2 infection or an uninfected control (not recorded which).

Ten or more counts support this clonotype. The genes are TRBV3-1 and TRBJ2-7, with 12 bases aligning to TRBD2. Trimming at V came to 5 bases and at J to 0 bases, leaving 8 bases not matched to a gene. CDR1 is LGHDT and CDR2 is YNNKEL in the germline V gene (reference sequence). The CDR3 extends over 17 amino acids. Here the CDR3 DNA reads TGTGCCAGCAGCGCCCGCACTAGCGGGAGGACCTCCTACGAGCAGTACTTC. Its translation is CASSARTSGRTSYEQYF.

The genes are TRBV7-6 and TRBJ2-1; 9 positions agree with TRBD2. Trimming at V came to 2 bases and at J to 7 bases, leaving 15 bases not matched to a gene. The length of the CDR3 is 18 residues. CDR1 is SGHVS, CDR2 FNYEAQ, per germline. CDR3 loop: CASSLNGDGREGYNEQFF. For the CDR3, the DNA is TGTGCCAGCAGCTTAAACGGAGATGGGCGGGAGGGCTATAATGAGCAGTTCTTC.

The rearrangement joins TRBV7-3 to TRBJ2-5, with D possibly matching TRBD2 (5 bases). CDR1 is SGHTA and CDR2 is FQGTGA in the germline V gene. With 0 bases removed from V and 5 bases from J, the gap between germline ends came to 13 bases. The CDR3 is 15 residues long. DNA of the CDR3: TGTGCCAGCAGCTTAACATCGCCGGGAAGGGAGACCCAGTACTTC. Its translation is CASSLTSPGRETQYF.

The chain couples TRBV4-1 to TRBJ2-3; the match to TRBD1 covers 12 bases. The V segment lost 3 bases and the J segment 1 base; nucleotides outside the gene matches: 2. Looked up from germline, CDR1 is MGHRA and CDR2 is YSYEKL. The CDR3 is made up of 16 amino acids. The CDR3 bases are TGCGCCAGCAGCCAGGGACAGGGGGCCGGCACAGATACGCAGTATTTT. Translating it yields CASSQGQGAGTDTQYF.

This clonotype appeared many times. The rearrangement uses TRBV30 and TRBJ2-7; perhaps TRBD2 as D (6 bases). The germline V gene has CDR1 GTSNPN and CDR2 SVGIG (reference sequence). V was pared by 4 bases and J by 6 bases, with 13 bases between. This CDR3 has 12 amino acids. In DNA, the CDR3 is TGTGCCTGGAAGGACTACCCTGTCGAGCAGTACTTC. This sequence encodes CAWKDYPVEQYF.

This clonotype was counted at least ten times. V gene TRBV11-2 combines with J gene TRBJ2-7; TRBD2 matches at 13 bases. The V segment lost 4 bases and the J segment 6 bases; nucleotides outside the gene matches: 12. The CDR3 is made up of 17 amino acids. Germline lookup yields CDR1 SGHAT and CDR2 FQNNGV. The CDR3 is CASSSAQTSGRPREQYF. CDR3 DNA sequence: TGTGCCAGCAGCTCCGCCCAGACTAGCGGGAGGCCGCGCGAGCAGTACTTC.

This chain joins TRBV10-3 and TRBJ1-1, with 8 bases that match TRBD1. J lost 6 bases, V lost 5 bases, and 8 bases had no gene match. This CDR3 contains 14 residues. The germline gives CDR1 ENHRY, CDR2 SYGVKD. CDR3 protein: CAISPSGGGAEAFF. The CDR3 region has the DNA TGTGCCATCAGTCCCTCAGGGGGCGGGGCTGAAGCTTTCTTT.

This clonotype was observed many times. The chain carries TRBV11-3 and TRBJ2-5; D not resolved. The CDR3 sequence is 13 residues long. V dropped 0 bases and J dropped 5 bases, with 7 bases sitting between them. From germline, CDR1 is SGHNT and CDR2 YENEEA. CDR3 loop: CASSLDDGETQYF. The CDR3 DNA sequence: TGTGCCAGCAGCTTAGATGATGGGGAGACCCAGTACTTC.

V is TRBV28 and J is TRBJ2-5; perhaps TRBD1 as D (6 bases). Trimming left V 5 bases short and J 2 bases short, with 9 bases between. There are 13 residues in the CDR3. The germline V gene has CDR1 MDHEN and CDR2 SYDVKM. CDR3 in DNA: TGTGCCAGCAGTCGTGACAGGCAAGAGACCCAGTACTTC. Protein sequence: CASSRDRQETQYF. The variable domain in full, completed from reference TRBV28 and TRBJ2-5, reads DVKVTQSSRYLVKRTGEKVFLECVQDMDHENMFWYRQDPGLGLRLIYFSYDVKMKEKGDIPEGYSVSREKKERFSLILESASTNQTSMYLCASSRDRQETQYFGPGTRLLVL.

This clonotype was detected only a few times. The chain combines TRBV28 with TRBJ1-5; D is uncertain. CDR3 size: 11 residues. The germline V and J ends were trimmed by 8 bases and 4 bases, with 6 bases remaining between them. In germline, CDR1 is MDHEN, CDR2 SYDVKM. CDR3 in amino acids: CASGDNQPQHF. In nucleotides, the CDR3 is TGTGCCAGCGGGGATAATCAGCCCCAGCATTTT.

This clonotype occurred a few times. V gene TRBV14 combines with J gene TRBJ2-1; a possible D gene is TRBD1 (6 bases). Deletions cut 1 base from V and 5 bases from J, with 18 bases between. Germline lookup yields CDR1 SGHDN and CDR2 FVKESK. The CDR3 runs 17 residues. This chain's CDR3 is CASSQGSSRGPNNEQFF. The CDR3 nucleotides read TGTGCCAGCAGCCAAGGAAGTTCCAGGGGCCCTAACAATGAGCAGTTCTTC.

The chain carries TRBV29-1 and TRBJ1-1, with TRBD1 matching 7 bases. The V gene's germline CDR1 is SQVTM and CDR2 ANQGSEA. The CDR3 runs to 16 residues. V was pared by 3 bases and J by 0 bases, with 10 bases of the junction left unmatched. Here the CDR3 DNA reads TGCAGCGTTGACCCCCCTCGGACAGGATTGAACACTGAAGCTTTCTTT. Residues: CSVDPPRTGLNTEAFF.

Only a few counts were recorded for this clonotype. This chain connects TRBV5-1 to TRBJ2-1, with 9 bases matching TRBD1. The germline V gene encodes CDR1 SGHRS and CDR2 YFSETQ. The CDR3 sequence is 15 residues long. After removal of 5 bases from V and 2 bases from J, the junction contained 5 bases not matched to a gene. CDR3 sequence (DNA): TGCGCCAGCAGTTCCGGGACAGGGACCTACAATGAGCAGTTCTTC. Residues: CASSSGTGTYNEQFF.

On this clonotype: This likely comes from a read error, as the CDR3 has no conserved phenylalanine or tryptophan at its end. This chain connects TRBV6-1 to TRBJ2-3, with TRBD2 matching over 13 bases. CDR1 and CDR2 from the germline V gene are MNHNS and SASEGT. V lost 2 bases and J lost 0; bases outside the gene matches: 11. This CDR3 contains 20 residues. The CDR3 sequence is CASSEIRTSGSYSSTDTQYS. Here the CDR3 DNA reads TGTGCCAGCAGTGAAATTCGGACTAGCGGGAGTTACTCTAGCACAGATACGCAGTATTCT.

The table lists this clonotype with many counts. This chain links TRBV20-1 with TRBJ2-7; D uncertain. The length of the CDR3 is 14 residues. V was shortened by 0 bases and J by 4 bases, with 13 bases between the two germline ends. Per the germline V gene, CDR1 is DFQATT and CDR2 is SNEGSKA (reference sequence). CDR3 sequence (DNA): TGCAGTGCTAGAGATATGGCATTTCCTTACGAGCAGTACTTC. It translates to CSARDMAFPYEQYF.

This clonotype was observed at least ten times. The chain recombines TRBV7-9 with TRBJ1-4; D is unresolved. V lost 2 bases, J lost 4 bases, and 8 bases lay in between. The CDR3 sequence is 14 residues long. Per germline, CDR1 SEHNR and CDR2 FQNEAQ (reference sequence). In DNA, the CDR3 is TGTGCCAGCAGCTTATTTCAGAATAATGAAAAACTGTTTTTT. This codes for CASSLFQNNEKLFF.

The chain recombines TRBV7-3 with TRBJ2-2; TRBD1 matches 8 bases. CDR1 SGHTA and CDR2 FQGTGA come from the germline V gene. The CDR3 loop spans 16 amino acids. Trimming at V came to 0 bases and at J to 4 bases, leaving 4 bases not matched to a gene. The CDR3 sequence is CASSLTRGPGTGELFF. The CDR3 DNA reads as TGTGCCAGCAGCTTAACCAGGGGGCCAGGCACCGGGGAGCTGTTTTTT.

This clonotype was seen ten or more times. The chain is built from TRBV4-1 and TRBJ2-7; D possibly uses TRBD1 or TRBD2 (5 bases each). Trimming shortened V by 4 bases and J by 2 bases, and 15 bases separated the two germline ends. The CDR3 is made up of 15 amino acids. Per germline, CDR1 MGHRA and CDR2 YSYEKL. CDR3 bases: TGCGCCAGCAGCCCCACCGGGACCGTCCCCTACGAGCAGTACTTC. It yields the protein CASSPTGTVPYEQYF.

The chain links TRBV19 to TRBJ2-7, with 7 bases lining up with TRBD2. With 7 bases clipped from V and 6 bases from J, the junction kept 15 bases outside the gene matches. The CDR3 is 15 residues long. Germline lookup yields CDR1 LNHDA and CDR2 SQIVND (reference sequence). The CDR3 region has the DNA TGTGCCAGTACCCCTCGGGGAGGGGCCCAAACCGAGCAGTACTTC. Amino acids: CASTPRGGAQTEQYF.

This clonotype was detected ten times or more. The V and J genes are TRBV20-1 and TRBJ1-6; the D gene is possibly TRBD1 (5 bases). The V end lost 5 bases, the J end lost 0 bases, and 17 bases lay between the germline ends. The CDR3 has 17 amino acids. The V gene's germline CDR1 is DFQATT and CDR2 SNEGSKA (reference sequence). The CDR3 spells CSAGEGPPSSYNSPLHF. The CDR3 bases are TGCAGTGCTGGGGAGGGGCCGCCGAGCTCCTATAATTCACCCCTCCACTTT.

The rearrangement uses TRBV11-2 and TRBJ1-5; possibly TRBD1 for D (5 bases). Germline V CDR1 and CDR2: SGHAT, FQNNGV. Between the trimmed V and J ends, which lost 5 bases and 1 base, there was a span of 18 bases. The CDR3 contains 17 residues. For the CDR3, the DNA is TGTGCCAGCAGCCCATTCCCGAGGGGCCTGAGCAATCAGCCCCAGCATTTT. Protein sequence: CASSPFPRGLSNQPQHF. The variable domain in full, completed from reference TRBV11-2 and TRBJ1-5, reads EAGVAQSPRYKIIEKRQSVAFWCNPISGHATLYWYQQILGQGPKLLIQFQNNGVVDDSQLPKDRFSAERLKGVDSTLKIQPAKLEDSAVYLCASSPFPRGLSNQPQHFGDGTRLSIL.

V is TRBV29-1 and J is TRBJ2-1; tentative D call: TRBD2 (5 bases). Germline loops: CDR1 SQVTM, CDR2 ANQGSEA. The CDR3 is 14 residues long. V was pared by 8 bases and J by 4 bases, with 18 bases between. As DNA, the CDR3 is TGCAGCACCCCCCTCCCTAGCAGATACAATGAGCAGTTCTTC. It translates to CSTPLPSRYNEQFF.

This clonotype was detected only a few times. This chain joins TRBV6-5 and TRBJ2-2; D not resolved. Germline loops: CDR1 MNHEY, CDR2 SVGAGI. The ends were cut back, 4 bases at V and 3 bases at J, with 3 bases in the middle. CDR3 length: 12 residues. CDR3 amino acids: CASSFHTGELFF. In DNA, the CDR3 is TGTGCCAGCAGTTTCCACACCGGGGAGCTGTTTTTT.